This TCR beta chain is drawn from a study of blood T cells in healthy people across ages. Study-wide background: The template switching approach captured approximately one barcoded beta molecule for every two T cells.

The study recruited healthy Caucasian donors from Russia who were aged about 6 to 90. A second about 6 to 12 cycle PCR used barcoded and J-beta primers. MiXCR, run by TCRdb on the 5' RACE reads, gives a single entry per CDR3 protein. The repertoire includes around 710,000 distinct CDR3 sequences, roughly 44% of them detected once, and roughly 19% sits in the top ten. Germline V gene sequence: CDR1 SNHLY, CDR2 FYNNEI. V was pared by 7 bases and J by 11 bases, with 17 bases between. The length of the CDR3 is 12 residues. Sequenced: blood. This chain uses TRBV2 with TRBJ2-5; the D is unclear. This receptor was taken from a woman in her fifties or sixties in good health. The CDR3 here is CASTLDDTEQYF. The CDR3 coding sequence is TGTGCCAGCACCCTAGACGATACTGAGCAGTACTTC.